The 7 T cell receptor beta chains presented below share a single source sample, sequenced in a study of T cell clusters in autoimmune cytopenias. Multiplex touch-down PCR amplified TRB using TRB-A and TRB-B pools in one tube. TCRdb re-called the multiplex PCR reads; one entry per CDR3 protein, DNA not given. Its clone listing holds 1,200 or so distinct CDR3 sequences. TRB was amplified from approximately 230 ng of peripheral blood genomic DNA per sample. The same sample was also used in a study of T cell repertoires in aging, cancer and after chemotherapy.

Material: peripheral blood. All receptors derive from a human donor in good health.

This clonotype registers medium-sized (0.01 to 0.1%) by frequency. The rearrangement links TRBV12-3 or TRBV12-4 to TRBJ1-4; lacking DNA, the TRBD1 call made by TCRdb goes unchecked. The CDR3 has 14 residues. CDR3 in amino acids: CASSPDRGGEKLFF.

Frequency places this clonotype as large. The chain joins TRBV18 to TRBJ2-1; TCRdb outputs TRBD2, but without DNA this stays unchecked. This CDR3 is 15 amino acids long. CDR1 is KGHSH and CDR2 is LQKENI in the germline V gene. CDR3: CASSSGTSGNNEQFF.

This clonotype registers large by frequency. V and J are TRBV27 and TRBJ2-5; the D gene TCRdb calls, TRBD1, cannot be checked with no DNA. The CDR3 contains 14 residues. Germline CDR1 MNHEY, CDR2 SMNVEV (reference sequence). This CDR3 is CASSFLDSRETQYF.

This clonotype shows up as medium-sized by frequency. The chain joins TRBV19 to TRBJ1-5; no DNA is available, so the TRBD1 call from TCRdb remains unchecked. The CDR3 runs 13 residues. Germline values: CDR1 LNHDA, CDR2 SQIVND (reference sequence). The CDR3 sequence: CASSITGVQPQHF.

This chain's CDR3 is CSVSVTGTGTYNEQFF. The rearrangement joins TRBV29-1 to TRBJ2-1; with no DNA, the TCRdb D assignment of TRBD1 cannot be verified. There are 16 residues in the CDR3. The germline V gene has CDR1 SQVTM and CDR2 ANQGSEA.

Measured by frequency, this clonotype is medium-sized. V is TRBV10-3 and J is TRBJ2-1; TCRdb proposes TRBD1, but this gene call is untestable without DNA. This CDR3 spans 14 amino acids. Germline CDR1 reads ENHRY; CDR2 reads SYGVKD. The CDR3 region is CAISDGGQYNEQFF.

By frequency, this clonotype registers medium-sized. The V gene is TRBV7-9, the J gene TRBJ2-7; TCRdb lists TRBD1, though no DNA is available to test this call. CDR3 size: 13 residues. CDR1 and CDR2 (germline): SEHNR, FQNEAQ (reference sequence). The chain's CDR3 is CAVPGQGPYEQYF.